This paragraph covers one T cell receptor (beta chain) sequence. Its antigen is unknown. Viral peptide pool expansion of antigen-specific CD4+ T cells preceded sequencing in the ViraFEST assay. It was after 10 days of culture that CD4+ T cells were isolated. Confirmation by PCR established that the person had SARS-CoV-2 infection between March and December 2020. This entry belongs to a study of vaccination effects on CD4 cells after COVID-19. Produced via immunoSEQ multiplex PCR; TCRdb's table is partial and in-frame only. Altogether 35,000 to 45,000 clones are present, around 72% being singletons, with the ten largest covering approximately 15%. This specimen consisted of CD4+ T cells from PBMCs cultured with HCoV-NL63 spike peptides, obtained before COVID-19 vaccination. This receptor was taken from a human donor who had a prior SARS-CoV-2 infection.

Here the CDR3 DNA reads TGTGCCAGCACTCCTGGGGGGAATCCAGCGGAAAAACTGTTTTTT. The encoded protein is CASTPGGNPAEKLFF. The chain combines TRBV5-8 with TRBJ1-4; tentatively, D is TRBD1 (5 bases). Trimming took off 6 bases at V and 8 bases at J, with 20 bases between the two ends. The germline V gene has CDR1 SGHTS and CDR2 YDEGEE. The CDR3 is 15 residues long.